The sequence of this T cell receptor beta chain was determined in a study of CD8 T cells in ankylosing spondylitis. This clonotype was counted ten times or more. The target antigen is unknown. Study-level results: Reactive arthritis synovial fluid and blood were previously reported to contain some motif variants.

TCRdb itself ran the 5' RACE reads through MiXCR, one entry per CDR3 protein. The data show about 250,000 distinct CDR3 sequences, more than 9% seen once. The trim removed 7 bases at V and 4 bases at J, leaving 14 bases unmatched. The germline V gene encodes CDR1 SQVTM and CDR2 ANQGSEA. The CDR3 contains 15 residues. The chain couples TRBV29-1 to TRBJ2-3; 7 bases map to TRBD1. The clonotype was recovered from a male donor with ankylosing spondylitis or in good health (not recorded which). Material for sequencing was blood, either unsorted or a sorted T cell fraction (not recorded which). This CDR3 reads CSAGIGTVESDTQYF. The CDR3 nucleotides are TGCAGCGCTGGGATTGGGACAGTTGAATCAGATACGCAGTATTTT.